The sequence of this TCR beta chain was determined in a study of immune heterogeneity within non-small cell lung tumors. This clonotype was seen only a few times. A read error may produce the germline difference seen at one junction end. Template was bulk tumor genomic DNA, about 550 ng per sample. Several biopsies per primary tumor were taken during surgery, spaced as far apart as possible. The study enrolled patients with untreated, newly diagnosed non-small cell lung cancer who underwent curative surgery. Amplification of TCR beta CDR3 was performed by multiplex PCR with 32 V and 13 J primers. TCRdb called the multiplex PCR reads again in MiXCR, with one record for every CDR3 protein. The repertoire holds about 16,000 distinct CDR3 sequences, with approximately 30% as singletons. Germline CDR1 SGHTA, CDR2 FQGTGA. The CDR3 covers 15 residues.

The chain carries TRBV7-3 and TRBJ2-1; 11 bases are shared with TRBD1. The sequence derives from a woman aged 45-60 years with non-small cell lung cancer. The sample was lung tumor tissue. Written as DNA, the CDR3 is TGTACCAGCAGCTTAGGACAGGGGGCAAACAATGAGCAGTTCTTC. Its translation is CTSSLGQGANNEQFF. Full variable domain (remainder filled in from reference TRBV7-3 and TRBJ2-1): GAGVSQTPSNKVTEKGKYVELRCDPISGHTALYWYRQSLGQGPEFLIYFQGTGAADDSGLPNDRFFAVRPEGSVSTLKIQRTERGDSAVYLCTSSLGQGANNEQFFGPGTRLTVL.